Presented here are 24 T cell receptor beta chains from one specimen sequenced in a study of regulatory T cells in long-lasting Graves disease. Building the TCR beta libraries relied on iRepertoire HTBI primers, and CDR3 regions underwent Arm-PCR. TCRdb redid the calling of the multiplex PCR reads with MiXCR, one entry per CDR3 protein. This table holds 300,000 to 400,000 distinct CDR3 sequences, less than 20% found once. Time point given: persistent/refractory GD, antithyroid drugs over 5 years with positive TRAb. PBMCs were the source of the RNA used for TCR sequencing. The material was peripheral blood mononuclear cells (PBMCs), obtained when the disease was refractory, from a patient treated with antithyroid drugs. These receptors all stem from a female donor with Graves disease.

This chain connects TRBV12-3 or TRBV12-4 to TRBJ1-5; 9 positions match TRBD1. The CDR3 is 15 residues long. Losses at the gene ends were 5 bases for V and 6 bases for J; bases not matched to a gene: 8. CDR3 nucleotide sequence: TGTGCCAGCAGTCTGGGACAGGGCCGCTTTCAGCCCCAGCATTTT. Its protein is CASSLGQGRFQPQHF.

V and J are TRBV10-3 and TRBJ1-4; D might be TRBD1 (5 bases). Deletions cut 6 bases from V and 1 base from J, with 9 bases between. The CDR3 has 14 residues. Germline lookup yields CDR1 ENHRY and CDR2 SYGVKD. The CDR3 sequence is CAIRGTGTNEKLFF. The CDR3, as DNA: TGTGCCATCAGGGGGACGGGAACTAATGAAAAACTGTTTTTT.

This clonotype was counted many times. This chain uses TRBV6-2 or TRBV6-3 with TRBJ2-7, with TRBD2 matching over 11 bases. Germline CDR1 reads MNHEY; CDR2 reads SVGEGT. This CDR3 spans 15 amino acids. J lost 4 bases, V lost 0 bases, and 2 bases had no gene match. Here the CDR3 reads CASSYSVAGGYEQYF. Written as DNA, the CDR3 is TGTGCCAGCAGTTACTCTGTAGCGGGAGGGTACGAGCAGTACTTC.

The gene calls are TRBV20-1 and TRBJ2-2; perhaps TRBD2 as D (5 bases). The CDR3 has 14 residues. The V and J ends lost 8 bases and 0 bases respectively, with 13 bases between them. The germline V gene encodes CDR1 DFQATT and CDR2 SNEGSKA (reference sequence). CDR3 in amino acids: CSRRASANTGELFF. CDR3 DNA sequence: TGCAGTAGGCGGGCTTCCGCGAACACCGGGGAGCTGTTTTTT.

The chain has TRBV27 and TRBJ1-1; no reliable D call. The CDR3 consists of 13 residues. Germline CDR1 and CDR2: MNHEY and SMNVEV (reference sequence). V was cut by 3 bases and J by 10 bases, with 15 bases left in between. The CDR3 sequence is CASSFLMNTRAFF. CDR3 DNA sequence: TGTGCCAGCAGTTTTCTGATGAACACTAGAGCTTTCTTT.

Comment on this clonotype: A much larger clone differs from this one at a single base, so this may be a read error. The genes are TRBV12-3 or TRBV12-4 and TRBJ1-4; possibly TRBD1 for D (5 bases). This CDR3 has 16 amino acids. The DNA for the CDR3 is TGTGCCAGCAGTTCCCTCCCCCGGGAGAGGGGTCAAAAACTGGTTTTT. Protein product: CASSSLPRERGQKLVF.

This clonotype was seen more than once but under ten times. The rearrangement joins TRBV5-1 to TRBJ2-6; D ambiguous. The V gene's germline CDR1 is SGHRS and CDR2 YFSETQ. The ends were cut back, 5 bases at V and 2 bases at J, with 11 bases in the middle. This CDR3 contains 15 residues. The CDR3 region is CASSLSNTGANVLTF. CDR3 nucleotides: TGCGCCAGCAGTCTCTCTAACACTGGGGCCAACGTCCTGACTTTC.

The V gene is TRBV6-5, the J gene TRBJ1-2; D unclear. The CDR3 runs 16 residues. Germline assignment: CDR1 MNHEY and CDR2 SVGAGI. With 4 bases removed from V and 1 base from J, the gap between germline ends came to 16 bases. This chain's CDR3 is CASSFQRPSFNYGYTF. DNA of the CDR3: TGTGCCAGCAGTTTTCAACGTCCGTCGTTTAACTATGGCTACACCTTC.

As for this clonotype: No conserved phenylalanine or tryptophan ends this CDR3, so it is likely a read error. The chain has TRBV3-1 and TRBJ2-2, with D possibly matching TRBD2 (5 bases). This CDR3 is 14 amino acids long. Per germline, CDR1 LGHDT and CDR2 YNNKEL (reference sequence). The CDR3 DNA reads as TGTGCCAGCAGCCAAGTGGGGAGCACCGAGGAGCTGTTTCTT. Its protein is CASSQVGSTEELFL.

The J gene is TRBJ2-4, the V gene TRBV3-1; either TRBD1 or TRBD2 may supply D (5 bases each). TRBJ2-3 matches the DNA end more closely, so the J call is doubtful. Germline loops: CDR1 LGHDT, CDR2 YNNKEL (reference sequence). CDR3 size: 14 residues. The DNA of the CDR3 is TGTGCCAGCAGCCAAGGACGGGGCGGAGATACGCAGTATTTT. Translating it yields CASSQGRGGDTQYF.

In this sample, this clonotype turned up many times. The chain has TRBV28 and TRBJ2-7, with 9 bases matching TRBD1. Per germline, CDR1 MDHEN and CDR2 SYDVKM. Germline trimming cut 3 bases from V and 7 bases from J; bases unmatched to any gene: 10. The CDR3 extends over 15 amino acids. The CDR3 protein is CASSLGGTGPWEQYF. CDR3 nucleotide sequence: TGTGCCAGCAGTTTGGGGGGGACAGGGCCCTGGGAGCAGTACTTC.

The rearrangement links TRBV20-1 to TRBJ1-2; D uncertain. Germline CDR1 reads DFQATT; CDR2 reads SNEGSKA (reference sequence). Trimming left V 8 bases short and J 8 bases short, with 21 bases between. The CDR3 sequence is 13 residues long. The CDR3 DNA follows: TGCAGTCCCCCCCCCAGAAGGTTAGAGGGCTACACCTTC. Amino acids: CSPPPRRLEGYTF.

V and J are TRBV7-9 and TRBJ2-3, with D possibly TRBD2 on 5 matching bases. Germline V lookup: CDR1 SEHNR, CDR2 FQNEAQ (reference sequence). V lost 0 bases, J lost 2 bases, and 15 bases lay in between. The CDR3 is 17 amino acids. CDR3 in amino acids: CASSLARAGDYTDTQYF. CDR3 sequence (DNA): TGTGCCAGCAGCTTAGCGAGGGCTGGAGACTACACAGATACGCAGTATTTT.

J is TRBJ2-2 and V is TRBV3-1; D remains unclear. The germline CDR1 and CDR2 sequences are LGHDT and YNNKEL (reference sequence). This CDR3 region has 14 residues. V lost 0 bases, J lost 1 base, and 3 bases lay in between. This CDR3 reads CASSQDKNTGELFF. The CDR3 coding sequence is TGTGCCAGCAGCCAAGACAAGAACACCGGGGAGCTGTTTTTT.

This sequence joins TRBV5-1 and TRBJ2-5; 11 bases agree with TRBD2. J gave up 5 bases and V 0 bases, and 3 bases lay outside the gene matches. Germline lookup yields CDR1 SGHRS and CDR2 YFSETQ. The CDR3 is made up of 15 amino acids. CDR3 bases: TGCGCCAGCAGCTTGGGACTAGCGGGATTCGAGACCCAGTACTTC. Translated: CASSLGLAGFETQYF.

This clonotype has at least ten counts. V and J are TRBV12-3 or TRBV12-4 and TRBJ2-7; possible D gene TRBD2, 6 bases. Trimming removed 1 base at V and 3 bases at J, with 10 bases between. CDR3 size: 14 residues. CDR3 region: CASSLEEGSYEQYF. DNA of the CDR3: TGTGCCAGCAGTTTAGAGGAGGGGAGCTACGAGCAGTACTTC.

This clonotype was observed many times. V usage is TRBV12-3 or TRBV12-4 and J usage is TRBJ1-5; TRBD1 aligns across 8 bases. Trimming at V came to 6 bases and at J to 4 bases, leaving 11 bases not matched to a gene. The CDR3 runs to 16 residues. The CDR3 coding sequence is TGTGCCAGCAGCTCGCTCAAAACAGGGGGGAATCAGCCCCAGCATTTT. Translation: CASSSLKTGGNQPQHF.

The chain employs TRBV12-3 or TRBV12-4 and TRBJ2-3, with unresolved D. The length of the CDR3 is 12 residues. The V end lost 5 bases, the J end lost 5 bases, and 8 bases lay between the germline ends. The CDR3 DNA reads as TGTGCCAGCAGTCCTCTTGAAGATACGCAGTATTTT. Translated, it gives CASSPLEDTQYF.

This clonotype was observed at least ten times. The chain's CDR3 is CASSLVPGRTIWEQYF. The CDR3 DNA reads TGTGCCAGCAGCTTAGTCCCGGGACGGACTATTTGGGAGCAGTACTTC. V and J are TRBV7-2 and TRBJ2-7, with D perhaps TRBD2 (6 bases). Germline CDR1 reads SGHTA; CDR2 reads FQGNSA. CDR3 length equals 16 residues. V lost 1 base, J lost 7 bases, and 20 bases lay in between.

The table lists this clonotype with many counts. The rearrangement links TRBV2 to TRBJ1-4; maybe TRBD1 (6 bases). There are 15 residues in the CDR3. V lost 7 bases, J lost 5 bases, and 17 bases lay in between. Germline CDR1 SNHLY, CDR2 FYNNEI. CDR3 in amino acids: CASTGGSYANEKLFF. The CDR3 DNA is TGTGCCAGCACCGGGGGCAGCTACGCGAATGAAAAACTGTTTTTT. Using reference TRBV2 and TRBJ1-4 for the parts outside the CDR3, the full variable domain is EPEVTQTPSHQVTQMGQEVILRCVPISNHLYFYWYRQILGQKVEFLVSFYNNEISEKSEIFDDQFSVERPDGSNFTLKIRSTKLEDSAMYFCASTGGSYANEKLFFGSGTQLSVL.

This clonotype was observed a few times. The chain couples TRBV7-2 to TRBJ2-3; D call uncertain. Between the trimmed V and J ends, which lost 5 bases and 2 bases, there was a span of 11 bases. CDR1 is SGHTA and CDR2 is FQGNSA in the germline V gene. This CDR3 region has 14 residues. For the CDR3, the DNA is TGTGCCAGCAGCCCCCGATCGTTCACAGATACGCAGTATTTT. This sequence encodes CASSPRSFTDTQYF.

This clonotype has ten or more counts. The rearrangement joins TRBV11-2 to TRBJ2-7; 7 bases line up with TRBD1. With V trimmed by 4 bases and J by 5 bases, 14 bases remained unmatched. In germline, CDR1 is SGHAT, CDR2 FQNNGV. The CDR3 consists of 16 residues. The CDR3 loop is CASSYSRDSAFDEQYF. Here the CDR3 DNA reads TGTGCCAGCAGCTATTCCCGGGACAGCGCCTTCGACGAGCAGTACTTC.

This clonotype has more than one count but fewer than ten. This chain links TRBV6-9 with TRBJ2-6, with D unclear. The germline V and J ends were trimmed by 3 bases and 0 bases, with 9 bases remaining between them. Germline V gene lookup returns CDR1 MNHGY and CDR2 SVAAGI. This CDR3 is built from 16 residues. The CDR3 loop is CASSYDFGSGANVLTF. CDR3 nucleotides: TGTGCCAGCAGTTACGACTTTGGCTCTGGGGCCAACGTCCTGACTTTC.

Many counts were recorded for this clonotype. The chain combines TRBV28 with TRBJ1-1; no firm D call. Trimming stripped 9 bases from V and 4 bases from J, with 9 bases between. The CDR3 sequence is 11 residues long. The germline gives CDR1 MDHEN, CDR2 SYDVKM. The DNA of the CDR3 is TGTGCCAGTTCCAAGGGCACTGAAGCTTTCTTT. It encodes CASSKGTEAFF.